The 10 T cell receptor beta chains presented below share a single source sample, sequenced in a study of blood T cell repertoires in COVID-19. Produced via immunoSEQ multiplex PCR; TCRdb's table is partial and in-frame only. The table lists roughly 170,000 clones, roughly 85% of them singletons. The material sequenced was peripheral blood. The receptors come from a woman between 65 and 79 years old with acute or convalescent COVID-19.

The gene calls are TRBV30 and TRBJ2-3; 11 positions agree with TRBD2. Trimming removed 7 bases from V and 7 bases from J; junction bases left unmatched: 10. Per germline, CDR1 GTSNPN and CDR2 SVGIG (reference sequence). The length of the CDR3 is 14 residues. This chain's CDR3 is CASQLAGASNTQYF. CDR3 in DNA: TGTGCCTCCCAACTAGCGGGAGCGTCTAATACGCAGTATTTT.

The V and J genes are TRBV6-1 and TRBJ2-3, with no clear D. V lost 2 bases and J 10 bases, leaving 13 bases between the germline ends. Germline values: CDR1 MNHNS, CDR2 SASEGT. The CDR3 is made up of 13 amino acids. The CDR3 sequence is CASSEPPSYAQYF. In DNA, the CDR3 is TGTGCCAGCAGTGAACCCCCTTCGTATGCGCAGTATTTT.

The V and J genes are TRBV5-5 and TRBJ1-5; D unresolved. Trimming took 2 bases from V and 2 from J, leaving 11 bases between them. The CDR3 sequence is 15 residues long. Germline assignment: CDR1 SGHKS and CDR2 YYEKEE (reference sequence). The CDR3 spells CASSLDLGGNQPQHF. In DNA form, the CDR3 reads TGTGCCAGCAGCTTAGATCTCGGGGGCAATCAGCCCCAGCATTTT.

The genes are TRBV19 and TRBJ2-3, with a tentative D call TRBD2 (6 bases). Trimming stripped 9 bases from V and 0 bases from J, with 19 bases between. The CDR3 is 16 residues long. Germline assignment: CDR1 LNHDA and CDR2 SQIVND (reference sequence). This chain's CDR3 is CARGGRWEGSTDTQYF. The CDR3, as DNA: TGTGCCAGGGGAGGAAGGTGGGAAGGCAGCACAGATACGCAGTATTTT.

CDR3: CASSLYRPAGANVLTF. The CDR3 nucleotides read TGTGCCAGCAGCTTATATCGTCCCGCTGGGGCCAACGTCCTGACTTTC. V and J are TRBV7-9 and TRBJ2-6; D gene unclear. The V end lost 2 bases, the J end lost 2 bases, and 10 bases lay between the germline ends. The CDR3 consists of 16 residues. Germline-derived CDR1 and CDR2 are SEHNR and FQNEAQ (reference sequence).

CDR3 nucleotides: TGCAGCGTTGACAGGGGAACTGAAGCTTTCTTT. Translating gives CSVDRGTEAFF. The chain joins TRBV29-1 to TRBJ1-1; a possible D gene is TRBD1 (6 bases). Per germline, CDR1 SQVTM and CDR2 ANQGSEA. The V and J ends lost 3 bases and 5 bases respectively, with 7 bases between them. The CDR3 runs to 11 residues.

This chain connects TRBV10-3 to TRBJ2-7; 7 bases agree with TRBD1. Germline V gene data show CDR1 as ENHRY and CDR2 as SYGVKD. With V trimmed by 2 bases and J by 4 bases, 8 bases remained unmatched. The CDR3 covers 15 residues. The chain's CDR3 is CAISEQPGGRYEQYF. CDR3 DNA: TGTGCCATCAGTGAGCAGCCAGGGGGACGGTACGAGCAGTACTTC.

The CDR3 sequence is CASSSPGLAAEQYF. The CDR3 DNA is TGTGCCAGCAGTTCACCGGGACTAGCGGCCGAGCAGTACTTC. The rearrangement joins TRBV6-5 to TRBJ2-7; 11 bases match TRBD2. Trimming cost V 4 bases and J 6 bases; bases outside gene matches: 5. Germline CDR1 MNHEY, CDR2 SVGAGI. CDR3 size: 14 residues.

This chain joins TRBV20-1 and TRBJ2-1; D unresolved. The CDR3 has 13 residues. Looked up from germline, CDR1 is DFQATT and CDR2 is SNEGSKA (reference sequence). V was clipped by 3 bases and J by 2 bases, with 8 bases between them. CDR3 nucleotide sequence: TGCAGTGCTAGTTCAGGTCCCTACAATGAGCAGTTCTTC. This translates into CSASSGPYNEQFF.

This chain joins TRBV6-4 and TRBJ2-3; no reliable D call. The CDR3 has 15 residues. With 5 bases removed from V and 2 bases from J, the gap between germline ends came to 14 bases. Germline V gives CDR1 MRHNA, CDR2 SNTAGT. The CDR3 sequence is CASSLTGGFTDTQYF. CDR3 sequence (DNA): TGTGCCAGCAGTCTAACCGGCGGCTTCACAGATACGCAGTATTTT.